Each of the 21 T cell receptor beta chains below was sequenced from the same sample in a study of blood T cell repertoires in COVID-19. Sequencing used immunoSEQ multiplex PCR; TCRdb keeps in-frame clones, though not all of them. The data hold 400,000 to 450,000 clones, with around 86% observed a single time. The sequenced sample was peripheral blood. The receptors derive from a woman aged 25 to 39 with active or convalescent COVID-19.

V gene TRBV18 combines with J gene TRBJ2-7; TRBD1 matches at 9 bases. CDR3 length: 15 residues. V trimming: 3 bases; J trimming: 2 bases; junction bases outside the gene matches: 5. Per the germline V gene, CDR1 is KGHSH and CDR2 is LQKENI. CDR3 residues: CASSPGQGPPYEQYF. The CDR3 DNA reads TGTGCCAGCTCACCGGGACAGGGACCTCCCTACGAGCAGTACTTC.

This clone was observed a single time. This CDR3 is CASIKGSGAGANVLTF. CDR3 bases: TGTGCCAGCATCAAAGGGTCGGGGGCTGGGGCCAACGTCCTGACTTTC. The chain has TRBV6-6 and TRBJ2-6; D may be TRBD2 (6 bases). Germline CDR1 reads MNHNY; CDR2 reads SVGAGI (reference sequence). Trimming removed 7 bases from V and 2 bases from J, with 15 bases in between. CDR3 length equals 16 residues.

V gene TRBV29-1 combines with J gene TRBJ2-1, with 10 bases that match TRBD2. The CDR3 is 16 residues long. CDR1 and CDR2 (germline): SQVTM, ANQGSEA. V was clipped by 3 bases and J by 0 bases; unmatched bases: 5. CDR3: CSVERTSGDSYNEQFF. CDR3 DNA: TGCAGCGTTGAGCGGACTAGCGGTGACTCCTACAATGAGCAGTTCTTC.

V gene TRBV9 combines with J gene TRBJ2-1; 10 nucleotides match TRBD2. The CDR3 totals 14 residues. The trim removed 5 bases at V and 4 bases at J, leaving 3 bases unmatched. CDR1 is SGDLS and CDR2 is YYNGEE in the germline V gene. Here the CDR3 DNA reads TGTGCCAGCAGTCGTAGCGGGGGGTACAATGAGCAGTTCTTC. Translated: CASSRSGGYNEQFF.

The chain employs TRBV4-2 and TRBJ2-2, with a possible D match to TRBD2 (5 bases). The CDR3 has 17 residues. Germline V gives CDR1 LGHNA, CDR2 YNFKEQ. Trimming stripped 1 base from V and 4 bases from J, with 16 bases between. CDR3 amino acids: CASSQVIRGGSTGELFF. CDR3 nucleotides: TGTGCCAGCAGCCAAGTAATTCGAGGTGGGAGCACCGGGGAGCTGTTTTTT.

The rearrangement uses TRBV12-3 or TRBV12-4 and TRBJ2-1; D not resolved. Trimming took 2 bases from V and 4 from J, leaving 3 bases between them. The CDR3 length is 12 residues. The CDR3 nucleotides read TGTGCCAGCAGTTTAATATACAATGAGCAGTTCTTC. Residues: CASSLIYNEQFF.

The chain employs TRBV15 and TRBJ1-3; D perhaps matches TRBD1 (6 bases). The CDR3 loop spans 18 amino acids. V was cut by 0 bases and J by 7 bases, with 22 bases left in between. Germline V gives CDR1 LNHNV, CDR2 YYDKDF (reference sequence). The DNA for the CDR3 is TGTGCCACCAGCAGAGATGGATTAGGGAACAGGGAAATTAACACCATATATTTT. This codes for CATSRDGLGNREINTIYF. Full variable domain (remainder filled in from reference TRBV15 and TRBJ1-3): DAMVIQNPRYQVTQFGKPVTLSCSQTLNHNVMYWYQQKSSQAPKLLFHYYDKDFNNEADTPDNFQSRRPNTSFCFLDIRSPGLGDTAMYLCATSRDGLGNREINTIYFGEGSWLTVV.

The chain uses TRBV5-1 and TRBJ2-3; 9 nucleotides align to TRBD2. There are 14 residues in the CDR3. Germline CDR1 and CDR2: SGHRS and YFSETQ. J gave up 6 bases and V 7 bases, and 9 bases lay outside the gene matches. The CDR3 nucleotides are TGCGCCAGCTCAGGCGGGGGGGCACACGATACGCAGTATTTT. Translated, it gives CASSGGGAHDTQYF.

The chain is built from TRBV7-2 and TRBJ2-7; TRBD2 agrees at 10 bases. The germline CDR1 and CDR2 sequences are SGHTA and FQGNSA. This CDR3 has 15 residues. Germline trimming cut 4 bases from V and 4 bases from J; bases unmatched to any gene: 7. DNA for the CDR3: TGTGCCAGCAGCTCTAGCGGGGGCGGGAGTTACGAGCAGTACTTC. Translated: CASSSSGGGSYEQYF.

This chain uses TRBV7-9 with TRBJ1-4, with D maybe TRBD1 (6 bases). From germline, CDR1 is SEHNR and CDR2 FQNEAQ (reference sequence). V was clipped by 10 bases and J by 7 bases, with 22 bases between them. This CDR3 comprises 15 residues. CDR3 sequence: CATLRYGGRGEKLFF. The CDR3 DNA reads TGTGCCACCCTCCGTTACGGGGGGCGGGGTGAAAAACTGTTTTTT.

This chain connects TRBV5-1 to TRBJ1-2; D perhaps matches TRBD1 (6 bases). Trimming removed 0 bases from V and 6 bases from J, with 12 bases in between. This CDR3 is 14 amino acids long. Germline CDR1 and CDR2: SGHRS and YFSETQ. CDR3 in amino acids: CASSLDRAADGYTF. The CDR3 bases are TGCGCCAGCAGCTTGGACAGGGCCGCCGATGGCTACACCTTC.

CDR3 loop: CASSSGTSSYNEQFF. CDR3 coding DNA: TGTGCCAGCAGTTCCGGGACTAGCTCCTACAATGAGCAGTTCTTC. This rearrangement joins TRBV2 to TRBJ2-1; 8 bases are shared with TRBD2. The CDR3 sequence is 15 residues long. The germline V gene encodes CDR1 SNHLY and CDR2 FYNNEI. V gave up 5 bases and J gave up 0 bases; unmatched junction bases: 3.

J is TRBJ2-1 and V is TRBV28; D gene ambiguous. Trimming shortened V by 7 bases and J by 9 bases, and 10 bases separated the two germline ends. Germline CDR1 MDHEN, CDR2 SYDVKM. The CDR3 runs to 11 residues. The chain's CDR3 is CASMVPGEQFF. The CDR3 DNA reads TGTGCCAGCATGGTTCCGGGTGAGCAGTTCTTC.

V and J are TRBV5-1 and TRBJ1-3; D is uncertain. Trimming took off 4 bases at V and 0 bases at J, with 14 bases between the two ends. Germline values: CDR1 SGHRS, CDR2 YFSETQ. The CDR3 is made up of 16 amino acids. CDR3 region: CASSPLGASSGNTIYF. The CDR3 DNA sequence: TGCGCCAGCAGCCCCCTAGGCGCGAGCTCTGGAAACACCATATATTTT.

V is TRBV3-1 (or the pseudogene TRBV3-2) and J is TRBJ2-7; no firm D call. The germline gives CDR1 LGHDT, CDR2 YNNKEL (reference sequence). The CDR3 covers 14 residues. V shed 0 bases and J shed 3 bases, with 9 bases lying between them. The CDR3 loop reads CASSQDNGRYEQYF. DNA for the CDR3: TGTGCCAGCAGCCAAGATAATGGGCGCTACGAGCAGTACTTC.

The rearrangement joins TRBV6-1 to TRBJ1-5; 7 bases line up with TRBD1. The length of the CDR3 is 14 residues. Germline V lookup: CDR1 MNHNS, CDR2 SASEGT. The junction had 7 bases not matched to a gene; V was cut back by 6 bases and J by 5 bases. The CDR3 nucleotides read TGTGCCAGCAGACAGGACAGGCGGGATCAGCCCCAGCATTTT. Its protein is CASRQDRRDQPQHF.

V usage is TRBV6-4 and J usage is TRBJ1-1; no firm D call. Germline V gene data show CDR1 as MRHNA and CDR2 as SNTAGT. V was clipped by 6 bases and J by 1 base, with 9 bases between them. The CDR3 covers 13 residues. In nucleotides, the CDR3 is TGTGCCAGCAGGAGGGAGGGGAACACTGAAGCTTTCTTT. Encoded protein: CASRREGNTEAFF.

This rearrangement joins TRBV19 to TRBJ1-3, with a possible D match to TRBD1 (6 bases). The CDR3 consists of 17 residues. The germline CDR1 and CDR2 sequences are LNHDA and SQIVND (reference sequence). V lost 1 base and J lost 2, with 15 bases in between. This CDR3 is CASSIGNRDGPGNTIYF. CDR3 nucleotide sequence: TGTGCCAGTAGTATAGGAAACAGGGATGGGCCTGGAAACACCATATATTTT. The full variable domain, completed using reference TRBV19 and TRBJ1-3, is DGGITQSPKYLFRKEGQNVTLSCEQNLNHDAMYWYRQDPGQGLRLIYYSQIVNDFQKGDIAEGYSVSREKKESFPLTVTSAQKNPTAFYLCASSIGNRDGPGNTIYFGEGSWLTVV.

This rearrangement joins TRBV18 to TRBJ2-1, with D tentatively TRBD2 (6 bases). The CDR3 is 15 amino acids. CDR1 and CDR2 (germline): KGHSH, LQKENI. V was shortened by 2 bases and J by 10 bases, with 18 bases between the two germline ends. CDR3 DNA: TGTGCCAGCTCACCAGAGGACTACCGGTTAGGGGAGCAGTTCTTC. Translation: CASSPEDYRLGEQFF.

The chain is built from TRBV19 and TRBJ2-1; 7 nucleotides agree with TRBD2. The CDR3 length is 17 residues. Germline V lookup: CDR1 LNHDA, CDR2 SQIVND (reference sequence). The junction had 8 bases not matched to a gene; V was cut back by 1 base and J by 2 bases. CDR3 nucleotides: TGTGCCAGTAGTATAGTAGGGGCGCTAGCGGCCTACAATGAGCAGTTCTTC. Encoded protein: CASSIVGALAAYNEQFF.

The J gene is TRBJ2-1, the V gene TRBV12-2; the table gives TRBD2 as D, unverified against the DNA. TRBV12-2 is annotated as a pseudogene. This CDR3 is 15 amino acids long. CDR3 nucleotides: TGTGCAAGTCGCTTCTGGAGGGCGGTGGGATATGAGCAGTTCTTC. Amino acid sequence: CASRFWRAVGYEQFF.